This paragraph reports one T cell receptor beta chain. What it binds is not known. The V gene's germline CDR1 is KGHSH and CDR2 LQKENI. This CDR3 is built from 13 residues. V was cut by 4 bases and J by 5 bases, with 9 bases left in between. The record originates from a study of cytomegalovirus exposure and HLA in healthy donors. Study observations and caveats: Sequencing probably produced one cluster of sequence variants that were highly shared. TRBV6-2, TRBV6-3 and some other V segments were unresolvable in 87-base-pair reads. By HLA locus, TCR association rates varied in a later analysis, with DRB1 showing the most and HLA-C the fewest.

PCR employed 60 Vbeta and 13 Jbeta primers. Data came from immunoSEQ multiplex PCR; TCRdb stores just in-frame clones and leaves some out. The sample lists roughly 200,000 clones, around 80% seen once, with 1.7% in the top ten. The source material was PBMCs. This chain links TRBV18 with TRBJ2-1; no clear D. This TCR derives from a man between 50 and 59 years old in good health and CMV-seronegative. The CDR3 protein is CASSLGANNEQFF. The CDR3 DNA sequence: TGTGCCAGCTCACTTGGAGCGAACAATGAGCAGTTCTTC.